Sequencing of this TCR beta chain was carried out in a study of monozygotic twins with inflammatory bowel disease. General observations from the study: Discordant twins showed the same repertoire similarity as concordant twins, possibly from limited power.

Amplification used two nested PCRs: 15 to 20 cycles, then eight to ten cycles, on TCRalpha/TCRbeta cDNA. After re-calling the 5' RACE reads, TCRdb lists one entry per CDR3 protein, DNA absent. The table for this sample gives just over 300,000 distinct CDR3 sequences. This CDR3 has 14 amino acids. Germline V gene data show CDR1 as SNHLY and CDR2 as FYNNEI. Investigators extracted total RNA from whole blood and did not sort T cells. Comments on this clonotype: Its antigen is unidentified.

Sequencing was performed on blood. The rearrangement links TRBV2 to TRBJ2-7; TCRdb calls TRBD2, which cannot be checked without DNA. The TCR comes from a human donor with ulcerative colitis or Crohn's disease, or a healthy co-twin of an affected twin (not recorded which). CDR3: CASTSLGYGYEQYF. Supplemented by reference TRBV2 and TRBJ2-7, the full variable domain reads EPEVTQTPSHQVTQMGQEVILRCVPISNHLYFYWYRQILGQKVEFLVSFYNNEISEKSEIFDDQFSVERPDGSNFTLKIRSTKLEDSAMYFCASTSLGYGYEQYFGPGTRLTVT.